A single sample is the source of the 3 T cell receptor beta chains below, sequenced in a study of CD8+ T cells in alopecia areata. cDNA prepared by RNA extraction and subsequent reverse transcription served as the template for sequencing. Measured with immunoSEQ multiplex PCR; TCRdb has only the in-frame clones, and not every one. The table lists a few hundred thousand clones, around two fifths of them singletons. The sample's treatment: oral pan-JAK inhibitor, 5-10 mg twice daily. Sequencing was performed on CD4+ T cells sorted from blood, taken between weeks 30 and 35, from a patient treated with tofacitinib. The origin of the receptors is a human donor with alopecia areata.

The DNA of the CDR3 is TGCGCCAGCGCGGAGGTGAACACTGAAGCTTTCTTT. It is translated as CASAEVNTEAFF. This chain joins TRBV5-1 and TRBJ1-1; D is unresolved. CDR1 is SGHRS and CDR2 is YFSETQ in the germline V gene. V was shortened by 7 bases and J by 0 bases, with 7 bases between the two germline ends. This CDR3 is 12 amino acids long.

The chain joins TRBV30 to TRBJ2-3; possibly TRBD2 for D (6 bases). CDR1 is GTSNPN and CDR2 is SVGIG in the germline V gene (reference sequence). V gave up 1 base and J gave up 2 bases, with 13 bases separating them. The CDR3 loop spans 15 amino acids. CDR3 amino acids: CAWSGPGLNTDTQYF. The CDR3 DNA follows: TGTGCCTGGAGTGGCCCGGGACTCAACACAGATACGCAGTATTTT.

The chain recombines TRBV4-2 with TRBJ2-2; D is unresolved. Germline V lookup: CDR1 LGHNA, CDR2 YNFKEQ. Trimming stripped 5 bases from V and 5 bases from J, with 18 bases between. The length of the CDR3 is 16 residues. The CDR3 region is CASSFAGRAETGELFF. The CDR3, as DNA: TGTGCCAGCAGCTTTGCTGGACGGGCCGAAACCGGGGAGCTGTTTTTT.